The 5 T cell receptor beta chains given below trace back to one sample, sequenced in a study of T cell changes during pregnancy in multiple sclerosis. Only in-frame clones appear in the TCRdb table, and some are missing; sequencing was by immunoSEQ multiplex PCR. Among about 62,000 clones listed, 89% were seen once. Sequencing was performed on peripheral blood, taken in the first trimester of pregnancy. These receptors came from a female donor with multiple sclerosis, enrolled in a pregnancy study.

The V gene is TRBV11-3, the J gene TRBJ2-1; 11 bases map to TRBD2. In germline, CDR1 is SGHNT, CDR2 YENEEA. V shed 4 bases, J shed 8 bases, and the junction held 7 bases outside the gene matches. This CDR3 has 15 residues. CDR3 loop: CASSSFSGGAYEQFF. Here the CDR3 DNA reads TGTGCCAGCAGCTCTTTTAGCGGGGGGGCCTATGAGCAGTTCTTC.

This chain uses TRBV6-1 with TRBJ2-7, with 8 nucleotides matching TRBD1. Trimming at V came to 4 bases and at J to 3 bases, leaving 8 bases not matched to a gene. Per the germline V gene, CDR1 is MNHNS and CDR2 is SASEGT. This CDR3 comprises 15 residues. As DNA, the CDR3 is TGTGCCAGCAGTGGCCGAGGACAGGGTTACTACGAGCAGTACTTC. Protein: CASSGRGQGYYEQYF.

The chain combines TRBV7-9 with TRBJ1-6; D call uncertain. This CDR3 region has 15 residues. Looked up from germline, CDR1 is SEHNR and CDR2 is FQNEAQ (reference sequence). Trimming pared 2 bases from V and 7 bases from J, leaving 12 bases between. CDR3 DNA sequence: TGTGCCAGCAGCTTAAGCCCGGGGAGCAATTCACCCCTCCACTTT. It translates to CASSLSPGSNSPLHF.

The chain combines TRBV2 with TRBJ2-7, with a tentative D call TRBD2 (6 bases). V shed 5 bases and J shed 2 bases, with 13 bases lying between them. The germline V gene encodes CDR1 SNHLY and CDR2 FYNNEI. The CDR3 runs 14 residues. In DNA, the CDR3 is TGTGCCAGCAGTTCGGGACTCCCACCCTACGAGCAGTACTTC. Protein sequence: CASSSGLPPYEQYF.

The chain is built from TRBV6-5 and TRBJ1-4; weak D call: TRBD1 (6 bases). Per the germline V gene, CDR1 is MNHEY and CDR2 is SVGAGI. The V and J ends lost 0 bases and 5 bases respectively, with 10 bases between them. The CDR3 is 15 amino acids. The CDR3 DNA reads TGTGCCAGCAGTTACTCAGGGACACCCAATGAAAAACTGTTTTTT. Encoded protein: CASSYSGTPNEKLFF.